This T cell receptor beta chain is from a study of blood T cells in healthy people across ages. The study's findings and limits: Diversity was estimated from one million T cells, and these estimates were considered underestimates. Unsorted PBMCs blocked a conclusive comparison of naive and antigen-experienced cells.

Worth noting for this clonotype: The antigen is undetermined.

Germline CDR1 is LGHNA and CDR2 is YNFKEQ. The V end lost 1 base, the J end lost 2 bases, and 14 bases lay between the germline ends. This CDR3 has 16 amino acids. Together with a sample-barcoded 5' primer, a J-beta primer mix was included in a second PCR lasting about 6 to 11 cycles. Through a template-switch adaptor with 12 random nucleotides, each cDNA molecule received a tag. Per sample, CDR3-containing paired-end reads numbered at least 2.5 million. One entry per CDR3 protein, called by TCRdb with MiXCR from the 5' RACE reads. The sample carries over a million distinct CDR3 sequences, roughly 59% recorded once.

The sequence derives from a man in his late teens or twenties in good health. J is TRBJ2-5 and V is TRBV4-2; D is perhaps TRBD2 (6 bases). The sequencing input was blood. The DNA for the CDR3 is TGTGCCAGCAGCCAAGTTTCGGGAGCGGGTCAAGAGACCCAGTACTTC. It specifies CASSQVSGAGQETQYF.